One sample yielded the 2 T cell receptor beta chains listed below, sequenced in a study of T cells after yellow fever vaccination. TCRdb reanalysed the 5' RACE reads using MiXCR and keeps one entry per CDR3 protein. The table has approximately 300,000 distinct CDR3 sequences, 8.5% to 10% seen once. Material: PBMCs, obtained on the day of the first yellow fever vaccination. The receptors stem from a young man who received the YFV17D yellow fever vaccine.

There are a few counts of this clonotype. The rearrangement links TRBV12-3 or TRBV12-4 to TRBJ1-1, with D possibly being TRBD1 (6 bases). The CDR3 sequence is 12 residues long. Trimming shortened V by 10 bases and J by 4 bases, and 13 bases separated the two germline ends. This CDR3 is CATRGDGTEAFF. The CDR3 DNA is TGTGCCACCAGGGGTGACGGCACTGAAGCTTTCTTT.

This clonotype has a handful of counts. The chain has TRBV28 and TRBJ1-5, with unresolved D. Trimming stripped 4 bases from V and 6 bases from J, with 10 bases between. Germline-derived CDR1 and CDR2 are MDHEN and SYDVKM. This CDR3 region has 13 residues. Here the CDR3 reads CASSYGLAQPQHF. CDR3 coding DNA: TGTGCCAGCAGTTACGGACTCGCTCAGCCCCAGCATTTT.